Given below is one T cell receptor beta chain in context. Assay: immunoSEQ multiplex PCR; the TCRdb copy retains only in-frame clones and omits some. The repertoire holds tens of thousands of clones, with 88% as singletons. The sample originates from a study of OX40 agonist ivuxolimab in advanced cancers. Study context: Partial responses were seen in three patients, one with hepatocellular carcinoma and two with cutaneous melanoma.

The specimen comprised CD4+ or CD8+ T cells sorted from blood, sampled in a trial of the OX40 agonist ivuxolimab. The clonotype comes from an adult with an advanced solid tumor such as melanoma, head and neck, liver or kidney cancer.

CDR3 sequence (DNA): TGTGCCAGCGCCACTAGGGGAGGTGATACGCAGTATTTT. Amino acid sequence: CASATRGGDTQYF. The genes are TRBV6-1 and TRBJ2-3, with D tentatively TRBD2 (6 bases). Germline V CDR1 and CDR2: MNHNS, SASEGT. Trimming left V 8 bases short and J 6 bases short, with 15 bases between. The CDR3 length is 13 residues.